The present T cell receptor (beta chain) was sequenced within a study of T cells in tumors after PD-1 blockade. On the study more broadly: Daily vismodegib 150 mg continued in a subset of anti-PD-1-treated patients.

The CDR3 is made up of 13 amino acids. Looked up from germline, CDR1 is KGHSH and CDR2 is LQKENI. V was shortened by 2 bases and J by 5 bases, with 6 bases between the two germline ends. Clones were sequenced by immunoSEQ multiplex PCR, and TCRdb holds only the in-frame ones, with some missing. Of 13,000 to 15,000 clones in the sample, more than 65% were seen once. The source material was PBMCs, sampled after anti-PD-1 treatment. The V call is TRBV18, the J call TRBJ2-2; D uncertain. The source of this sequence is a human donor with basal cell carcinoma. CDR3 sequence (DNA): TGTGCCAGCTCACCAGGACGGACCGGGGAGCTGTTTTTT. Its protein product is CASSPGRTGELFF.